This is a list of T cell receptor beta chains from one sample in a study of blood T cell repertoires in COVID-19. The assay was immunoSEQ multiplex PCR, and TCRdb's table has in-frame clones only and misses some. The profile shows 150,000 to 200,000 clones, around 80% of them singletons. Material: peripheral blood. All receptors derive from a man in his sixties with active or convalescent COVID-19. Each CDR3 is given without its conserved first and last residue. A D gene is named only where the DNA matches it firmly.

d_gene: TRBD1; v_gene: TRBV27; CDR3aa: ASSPGQGKGNTEAF
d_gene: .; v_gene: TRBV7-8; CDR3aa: ASSTDRPPYEQY
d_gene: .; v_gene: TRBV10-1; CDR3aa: ASSESRSGGAEAF
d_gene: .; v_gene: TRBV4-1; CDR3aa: ASSLPDRNTEAF
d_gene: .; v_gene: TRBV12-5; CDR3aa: ASGRSDRETQY
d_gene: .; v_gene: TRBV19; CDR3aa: ASSIMGGGSPSSPQH
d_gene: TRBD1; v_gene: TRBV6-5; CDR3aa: ASRQGAGETQY
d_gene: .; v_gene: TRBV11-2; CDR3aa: ASTPRANTGELF
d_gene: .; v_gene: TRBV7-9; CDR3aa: ASSLGGFEGYT
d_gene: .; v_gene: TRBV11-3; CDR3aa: ASSLDGNSGNTIY
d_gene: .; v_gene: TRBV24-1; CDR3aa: ATSDLMTLCTILNTEAF
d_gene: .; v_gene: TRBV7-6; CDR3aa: ASSLESTSGHNEKLF
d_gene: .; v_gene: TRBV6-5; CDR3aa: ASTPRTDSYGYT
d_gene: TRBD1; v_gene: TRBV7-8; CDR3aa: ASSLRDRVSTNYGYT
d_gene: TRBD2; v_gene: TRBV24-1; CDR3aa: ATSDPSGTSGSTSSYNEQF
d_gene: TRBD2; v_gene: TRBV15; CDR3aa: ATSRGGGTRANEQY
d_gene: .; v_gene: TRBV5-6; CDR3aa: ASSLTSTDTQY
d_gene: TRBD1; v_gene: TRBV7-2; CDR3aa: ASSVKGAAEAF
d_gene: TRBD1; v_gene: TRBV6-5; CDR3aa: ASSRGQGHEQY
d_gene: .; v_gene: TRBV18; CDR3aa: ASSPERAGANVLT
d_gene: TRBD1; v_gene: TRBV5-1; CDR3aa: ASSLDRQGDGGRY
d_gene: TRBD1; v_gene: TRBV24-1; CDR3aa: ATSDPPRTGTDTIY
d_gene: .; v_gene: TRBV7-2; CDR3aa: ASSLERGGPEAF
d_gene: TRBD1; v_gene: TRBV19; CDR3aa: ASSHGGQGATDTQY
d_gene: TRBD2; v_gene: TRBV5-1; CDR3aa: ASSLGSGEETQY
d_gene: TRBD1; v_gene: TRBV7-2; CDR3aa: ASSLALRQGGGYT
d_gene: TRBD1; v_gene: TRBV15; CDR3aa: ATSGDRGRNYGYT
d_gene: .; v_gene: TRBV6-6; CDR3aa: ASSPQGPGTSMNYGYT
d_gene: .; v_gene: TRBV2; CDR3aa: ASKGNLGADSQY
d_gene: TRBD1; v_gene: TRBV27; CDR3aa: ASSLDRGNEKLF
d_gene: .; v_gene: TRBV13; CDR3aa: ASSPGTLNTEAF
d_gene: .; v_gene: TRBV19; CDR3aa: ASSMAEQTYEQY
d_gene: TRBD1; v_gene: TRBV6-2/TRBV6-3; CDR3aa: ASSPMTGAVETQY
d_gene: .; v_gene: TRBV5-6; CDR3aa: ASSSTARLLLYNEQF
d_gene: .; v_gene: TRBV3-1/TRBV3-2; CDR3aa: ASSQDGSGSGETQY
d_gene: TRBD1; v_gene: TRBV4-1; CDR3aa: ASSQASGTGTTGNTIY
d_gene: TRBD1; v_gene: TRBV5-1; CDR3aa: ASSLAGTGTSYEQY
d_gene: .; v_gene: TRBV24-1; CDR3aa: ATSDASPGQRNQPQH
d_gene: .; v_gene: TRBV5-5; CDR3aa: ASSLDRVGYREQY
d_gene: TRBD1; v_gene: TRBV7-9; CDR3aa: ASSPRQGANTEAF
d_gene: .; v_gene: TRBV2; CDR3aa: ASSEALLRTQY
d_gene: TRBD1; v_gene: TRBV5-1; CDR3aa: ASSAGQGSGNTIY
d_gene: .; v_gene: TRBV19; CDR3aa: ASSIGGAKTGELF
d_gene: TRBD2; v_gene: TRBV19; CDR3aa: ASSQISGIGNEQF
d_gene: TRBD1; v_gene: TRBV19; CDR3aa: ASSIRGTGVETQY
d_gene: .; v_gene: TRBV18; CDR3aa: ASSPMAPAGLNTEAF
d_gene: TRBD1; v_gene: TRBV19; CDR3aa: ASSMLGTGNQPQH
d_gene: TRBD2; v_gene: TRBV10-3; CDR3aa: AISEGGLQETQY
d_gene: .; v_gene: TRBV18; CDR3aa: ASSPDSPPSGNTIY
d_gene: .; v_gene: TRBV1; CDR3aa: TTRLAGGNEQF
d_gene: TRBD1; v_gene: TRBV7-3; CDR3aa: ASSPGTGALSYT
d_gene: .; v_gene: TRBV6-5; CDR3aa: ASSPDSSYEQY
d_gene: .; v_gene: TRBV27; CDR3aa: ASSQGTGSDRGYT